The clone carrying this T cell receptor beta chain was seen repeatedly, ten times or more. These data belong to a study of T-cell reconstitution after alpha-beta-depleted transplantation in children. Trimming took 2 bases from V and 0 from J, leaving 4 bases between them. CDR3 length: 13 amino acids. Library preparation (for TCRbeta) was performed with unique molecular identifiers. TCRdb itself ran the PCR reads through MiXCR, one entry per CDR3 protein. Of approximately 240,000 distinct CDR3 sequences listed, under 9.5% were seen once; the top ten hold 5% to 7%. The TCR was taken from a human donor who donated a stem cell graft to a child with acute lymphoblastic leukemia. The sequencing used PBMCs from the stem cell graft donor, collected from the stem cell graft. J is TRBJ1-1 and V is TRBV12-3 or TRBV12-4; D gene uncertain. The CDR3 region is CASSLSLNTEAFF. CDR3 DNA sequence: TGTGCCAGCAGTTTATCCTTGAACACTGAAGCTTTCTTT.